Below, one T cell receptor (beta chain) is given with its context. There is no known antigen for this receptor. Per-base quality was not reported, and no clone a single base away is much larger than it. The CDR3 contains 15 residues, cysteine and phenylalanine counted. The entry retains the CDR3 DNA only, 45 bases that are in frame from base 1. V is trimmed back by 4 bases and J by 8 bases, and the junction contains 9 bases that no gene match accounts for. The germline V gene gives CDR1 as SGHRS and CDR2 as YFSETQ. The data originate from a study of blood T cell dynamics during melanoma immunotherapy (dated by TCRdb to about 2020). For context, the study as a whole: Patients had metastatic melanoma and received first-line pembrolizumab or nivolumab plus ipilimumab as standard of care in the United Kingdom. To identify early correlates of response, the study profiled peripheral T cell receptor repertoires in patients with metastatic melanoma before and after one cycle of checkpoint inhibitor therapy. The training cohort consisted of consecutive patients, while an additional independent group of patients from the same centre was pooled to form an external validation set. Overall study outcomes, separate from this receptor: Among sorted CD8+ subsets, the highest similarity to cfDNA CDR3 sequences and the highest clonality were observed in TIE cells, which was suggestive of active turnover with convergence on dominant clones. The relatively small sample size was recognized as a factor that could limit how well the results generalize. The study was unable to establish whether the T cell clones driving the repertoire changes were melanoma-specific or instead reflected general immune activation.

In the paper's terms, the time point label means: pre-treatment baseline. Blood was sampled before treatment (T0) and at week 3 (W3), after the first cycle of checkpoint blockade. Except for a couple of patients with rapid clinical progression, response was assessed 12 weeks after the first infusion by RECIST 1.1; disease control meant complete response, partial response or stable disease. Patients were not eligible if they had prior systemic cancer treatment, concomitant immunosuppressant therapy or synchronous other active malignancies. Sorted CD8+ memory and naive T cell subsets were sequenced at T0 and W3 from six patients, of whom three were progressing and three had disease control. Lymphoprep and SepMate tubes were used to isolate PBMC from blood, and red cell lysis was then performed. QIAamp DNA Blood Mini kits were used to extract DNA from PBMC and sorted T cell subsets. CD8+ T cell subsets were sorted live on a FACSAria III cytometer and then frozen prior to DNA extraction. Fresh PBMC for flow cytometry were held at 4°C in PBS with approximately 2.2% fetal bovine serum and analyzed within 25 hours.

For each sorted CD8+ T cell subset, the entire amount of extracted DNA was loaded into the assay. TCR beta CDR3 sequences were amplified from genomic DNA with the immunoSEQ TCRb Assay kit following manufacturer instructions. The KAPA Library Quantification Kit for Illumina platforms was used to quantify the pooled libraries by qPCR. Sequencing of the pooled libraries was done on an Illumina NextSeq 500, with clustering at roughly 0.6-1.2 pM. Processing in the source paper ran as follows. TCR data were analyzed using immunoSEQ ANALYZER and the R LymphoSeq package. A rearrangement efficiency score was calculated as productive divided by the sum of productive and non-productive CDR3 sequences. Within each patient, timepoints were compared pairwise for clonality, measured with the Gini coefficient, and for diversity, measured with the Renyi index at alpha=1. In LymphoSeq, clonal relatedness was computed with an edit distance of 3 and repertoire similarity was computed with the Bhattacharyya coefficient. To classify response, a linear discriminant analysis based on week-3 changes in clonality and diversity was built with the R MASS and caret packages. The immuneACCESS repertoire file appears here via TCRdb, limited to in-frame rearrangements. These files lack a portion of the clones; in checked studies, under half of the deficit traces to unresolved V genes, and the cause of the others is not known. The V and J calls and the clone size are those of that table, but D and trimming were determined from the DNA. Present in this sample are 3,500 or so clones, 95% to 98% of which were seen just once. The top ten constitute 1.5% to 2% of the sample.

The receptor was isolated from a human donor with melanoma. The material sequenced was effector memory CD8+ T cells from blood, taken from a patient treated with checkpoint blockade. Recombination connected TRBV5-1 to TRBJ1-4; 9 central nucleotides agree with TRBD1. The sequence in DNA is TGCGCCAGCAGCCAGGAGGCCGGGACAGGGGAAAAACTGTTTTTT. Translated, it reads CASSQEAGTGEKLFF. The full variable domain, with segments outside the CDR3 supplied by the reference TRBV5-1 and TRBJ1-4 proteins, appears as KAGVTQTPRYLIKTRGQQVTLSCSPISGHRSVSWYQQTPGQGLQFLFEYFSETQRNKGNFPGRFSGRQFSNSRSEMNVSTLELGDSALYLCASSQEAGTGEKLFFGSGTQLSVL.